This T cell receptor beta chain was identified during a study of blood T cell repertoires in COVID-19 (TCRdb year 2020). Notes on the research overall: The collaborator samples originated in the United States, Italy and Spain and spanned the acute and convalescent phases of COVID-19. The samples were drawn from the first 160 participants of the ongoing ImmuneRACE study and from 1,200 or so subjects provided by 6 global collaborators. The dataset comprised deeply sampled blood TCRbeta repertoires from subjects exposed to, actively infected with, or recovered from COVID-19. The prospective study material was composed of cDNA or gDNA derived from T cells, B-cell-depleted T cells, or PBMCs. The repertoires were released in a freely available public database intended as a resource for research on the immune response to SARS-CoV-2. Where available, HLA class I and class II types were taken from metadata supplied by the sample provider and were not determined by assay-based typing. Sample metadata almost always included a de-identified subject ID, COVID-19 status, age in years and sex.

TCRbeta CDR3 regions were amplified from genomic DNA by means of the immunoSEQ Assay, a bias-controlled multiplex PCR. In the source study's methods: The number of nucleated cells in each sample was estimated from the amplification of reference gene primers within the assay. To quantify the absolute abundance of each unique TCRbeta CDR3 rearrangement, sequence reads were collapsed and filtered. Productive Simpson clonality was computed per sample as the square root of Simpson's diversity index over productive rearrangements. The table was pulled from immuneACCESS by TCRdb, which kept in-frame rearrangements only. Such tables lose some clones; where checked, under half of the loss comes from unresolved V genes, and the rest has no known cause. V and J calls and clone size are as listed in that table; D and trimming were resolved from the DNA. This sample gives roughly 130,000 clones in total; about 84% of them show up just once. The ten largest clones represent 9% to 15% of the sample.

Whole blood was collected in K2EDTA tubes by collaborating institutions according to the institutions' own protocols. For TCRbeta analysis, collaborator samples were shipped as frozen whole blood, as isolated PBMCs, or as DNA extracted from either sample type. Turning to this clone: It has no known antigen specificity. Nothing much larger sits one base from this clone, and base qualities are not available.

Measured from the cysteine to the phenylalanine, the CDR3 is 17 residues long. The only DNA kept is the CDR3, 51 bases in frame from the first base. A distance of 12 bases separates the germline ends of V and J, which lose 0 bases and 0 bases respectively. Via the germline V gene (reference sequence), CDR1 is LGHDT and CDR2 YNNKEL. Broader findings and caveats from the paper: The amount of clinical and demographic metadata varied by source and participant and was provided uncurated.

The sequencing sample was made of peripheral blood. The sequence was obtained from a woman between 55 and 75 years old with acute or convalescent COVID-19. The chain uses TRBV3-1 (or the pseudogene TRBV3-2) and TRBJ1-3, with a tentative D gene TRBD1 over 6 matching bases. The CDR3 is CASSQDRTAFSGNTIYF. At the DNA level, the sequence is TGTGCCAGCAGCCAAGATAGGACAGCCTTCTCTGGAAACACCATATATTTT.